This T cell receptor beta chain was obtained from a study of blood T cells in healthy people across ages. Sample-barcoded 5' priming and a J-beta primer mix drove a second PCR of about 7 to 11 cycles. Each cDNA molecule was tagged by a template-switch adaptor with 12 random nucleotides. TCRdb reanalysed the 5' RACE reads using MiXCR and keeps one entry per CDR3 protein. The repertoire holds about 680,000 distinct CDR3 sequences, with roughly 49% as singletons. The CDR3 runs to 18 residues. Looked up from germline, CDR1 is MGHRA and CDR2 is YSYEKL. Trimming stripped 2 bases from V and 0 bases from J, with 18 bases between. The amount of total RNA extracted per sample was at least 6 micrograms.

This sequence was found in a woman in her sixties in good health. The V gene is TRBV4-1, the J gene TRBJ2-3, with D unclear. The sample consisted of blood. The CDR3 spells CASSQSPQLGASTDTQYF. The CDR3 region has the DNA TGCGCCAGCAGCCAAAGCCCCCAATTGGGCGCTAGCACAGATACGCAGTATTTT.